This TCR beta chain was sequenced for a study of beta chain features in type 1 diabetes. On the study more broadly: Patient and healthy donor groups were alike in age, gender and cell yields.

All of the isolated RNA was reverse transcribed, so expressed TCRB transcripts were sequenced. The protocol was immunoSEQ multiplex PCR, while the TCRdb copy is restricted to in-frame clones and leaves out a portion. The sample contains under 450,000 clones, roughly 16% of which appear only once. As concerns this clone: Its antigen is still unknown.

Points from the study as a whole: Any role of HLA type in TCRB rearrangement remained unresolved here. For patients and controls alike, PCR might favor shorter templates to the same degree. Patients showed naive, central memory and Treg TCRB repertoires that appeared more similar than those of healthy donors.

Germline V gene lookup returns CDR1 SEHNR and CDR2 FQNEAQ (reference sequence). The CDR3 loop spans 14 amino acids. J lost 5 bases, V lost 1 base, and 4 bases had no gene match. The sample was naive CD4+ T cells from blood. The J gene is TRBJ2-7, the V gene TRBV7-9; TRBD2 agrees at 8 bases. This receptor was identified in a woman aged 18-35 years in good health. DNA of the CDR3: TGTGCCAGCAGCTTAGGGCGGGAGGAGCACGAGCAGTACTTC. Amino acids: CASSLGREEHEQYF.